This T cell receptor beta chain was documented in a study of blood T cell repertoires in COVID-19. A few counts support this clone. Enrolled during active infection, Seattle patients were then followed longitudinally. V was trimmed by 2 bases and J by 4 bases, leaving 14 bases between them. This CDR3 contains 15 residues. Germline V gives CDR1 MGHRA, CDR2 YSYEKL. Under the authors' procedure: Amplification from reference gene primers served as the basis for estimated nucleated cell counts. Method: immunoSEQ multiplex PCR; TCRdb's copy keeps in-frame clones and lacks some. The V and J calls and clone size were taken over from that table, and D and trimming were inferred from the DNA. The sample includes some 70,000 clones, about four fifths seen only once; the top ten take 14% to 15%.

Sequenced sample: peripheral blood. This receptor was obtained from a man in his sixties with COVID-19, enrolled during active disease. The rearrangement links TRBV4-1 to TRBJ1-2; tentative D call: TRBD1 (5 bases). The CDR3 DNA reads TGCGCCAGCAGCCAATCCTCGACAGTCCGCTATGGCTACACCTTC. The encoded protein is CASSQSSTVRYGYTF.